Shown below are 27 T cell receptor beta chains from a single sample sequenced in a study. TCRdb reprocessed the RT-PCR reads with MiXCR, giving one entry per CDR3 protein. Of about 680,000 distinct CDR3 sequences in the sample, approximately 14% are singletons; the top ten hold 3.6%. Sequencing was carried out using memory CD4+ T cells from blood. These receptor sequences come from a female donor in good health, serving as a healthy control.

This clonotype has ten or more counts. In DNA form, the CDR3 reads TGTGCCAGCAGCTTTAACAGGGGCGGCTACGAGCAGTACTTC. Translating it yields CASSFNRGGYEQYF. V is TRBV7-2 and J is TRBJ2-7; TRBD1 matches at 7 bases. There are 14 residues in the CDR3. Germline V gene data show CDR1 as SGHTA and CDR2 as FQGNSA. V lost 3 bases, J lost 3 bases, and 5 bases stayed unmatched.

This clonotype was observed at least ten times. The chain links TRBV20-1 to TRBJ2-7; D call uncertain. The V gene lost 0 bases and the J gene lost 4 bases, with 7 bases spanning the gap. This CDR3 has 12 residues. Germline V gene data show CDR1 as DFQATT and CDR2 as SNEGSKA (reference sequence). The DNA for the CDR3 is TGCAGTGCTAGAGAATCCGGGTACGAGCAGTACTTC. Translation: CSARESGYEQYF.

V is TRBV7-2 and J is TRBJ2-7, with D possibly being TRBD1 (7 bases). Germline V gives CDR1 SGHTA, CDR2 FQGNSA. This CDR3 contains 16 residues. The V gene lost 0 bases and the J gene lost 3 bases, with 15 bases spanning the gap. The CDR3 DNA sequence: TGTGCCAGCAGCTTAGCGGGCCAGGGGGGAATCTACGAGCAGTACTTC. It encodes CASSLAGQGGIYEQYF.

This sequence joins TRBV6-1 and TRBJ2-2; the D is unclear. The CDR3 spans 15 residues. Germline assignment: CDR1 MNHNS and CDR2 SASEGT. Trimming stripped 7 bases from V and 4 bases from J, with 16 bases between. CDR3 region: CASNPRARGTGELFF. As DNA, the CDR3 is TGTGCCAGCAACCCTAGGGCGAGAGGCACCGGGGAGCTGTTTTTT.

In nucleotides, the CDR3 is TGTGCCAGCACTCAATTTACCCTAGGCGGCTACACCTTC. This encodes CASTQFTLGGYTF. The gene calls are TRBV12-3 or TRBV12-4 and TRBJ1-2, with no clear D. Trimming took 7 bases from V and 8 from J, leaving 17 bases between them. There are 13 residues in the CDR3.

This clonotype was detected only a few times. This rearrangement joins TRBV6-6 to TRBJ2-1; D is possibly TRBD1 or TRBD2 (5 bases each). Germline CDR1 is MNHNY and CDR2 is SVGAGI (reference sequence). This CDR3 has 13 amino acids. Trimming pared 6 bases from V and 3 bases from J, leaving 9 bases between. For the CDR3, the DNA is TGTGCCAGCAGACCGGGACGCTACAATGAGCAGTTCTTC. This gives the protein CASRPGRYNEQFF.

This clonotype has ten or more counts. V is TRBV12-3 or TRBV12-4 and J is TRBJ1-5, with a weak D call TRBD1 (5 bases). Trimming shortened V by 3 bases and J by 3 bases, and 9 bases separated the two germline ends. The CDR3 spans 14 residues. CDR3 loop: CASSLGPINQPQHF. CDR3 DNA: TGTGCCAGCAGTTTGGGACCGATCAATCAGCCCCAGCATTTT.

There are a few counts of this clonotype. The CDR3, as DNA: TGTGCCAGCAGTACCAAGGGCACAGATACGCAGTATTTT. It is translated as CASSTKGTDTQYF. The V and J genes are TRBV6-1 and TRBJ2-3; no clear D gene. The V and J ends lost 5 bases and 1 base respectively, with 7 bases between them. This CDR3 is 13 amino acids long. Germline lookup yields CDR1 MNHNS and CDR2 SASEGT.

This clonotype was seen only a few times. The rearrangement links TRBV6-5 to TRBJ2-7, with D hard to call. The CDR3 has 15 residues. Germline-derived CDR1 and CDR2 are MNHEY and SVGAGI. V was shortened by 2 bases and J by 2 bases, with 13 bases between the two germline ends. The DNA of the CDR3 is TGTGCCAGCAGTTACAGGATGGCAGGCGCCTACGAGCAGTACTTC. Translated: CASSYRMAGAYEQYF.

This chain joins TRBV4-3 and TRBJ2-2, with D unresolved. Trimming shortened V by 1 base and J by 6 bases, and 6 bases separated the two germline ends. The CDR3 runs to 13 residues. Germline V gene lookup returns CDR1 LGHNA and CDR2 YSLEER. As DNA, the CDR3 is TGCGCCAGCAGCCAAGCCACAGCCGGGGAGCTGTTTTTT. It yields the protein CASSQATAGELFF.

V gene TRBV5-1 combines with J gene TRBJ1-1; the D is unclear. In germline, CDR1 is SGHRS, CDR2 YFSETQ. Deletions cut 6 bases from V and 2 bases from J, with 11 bases between. The CDR3 extends over 13 amino acids. The CDR3 nucleotides read TGCGCCAGCACTCGTAATGGAAACACTGAAGCTTTCTTT. Translation: CASTRNGNTEAFF.

This clonotype was detected only a few times. The chain couples TRBV30 to TRBJ2-1; 15 bases are shared with TRBD2. The V segment lost 2 bases and the J segment 9 bases; nucleotides outside the gene matches: 5. The CDR3 is 15 amino acids. The germline V gene encodes CDR1 GTSNPN and CDR2 SVGIG (reference sequence). The CDR3 sequence is CAWSSGLAGGREQFF. The CDR3 bases are TGTGCCTGGAGTTCCGGACTAGCGGGAGGGCGTGAGCAGTTCTTC.

The chain recombines TRBV9 with TRBJ1-2; D is undetermined. This CDR3 region has 16 residues. Germline V gene sequence: CDR1 SGDLS, CDR2 YYNGEE. The ends were cut back, 4 bases at V and 6 bases at J, with 22 bases in the middle. The CDR3 reads CASSPTPRAPRDGYTF. The CDR3 DNA sequence: TGTGCCAGCAGCCCCACCCCACGGGCCCCGCGCGATGGCTACACCTTC.

This clonotype was detected only a few times. This chain joins TRBV6-2 or TRBV6-3 and TRBJ1-5; D perhaps matches TRBD1 (6 bases). The V and J ends lost 5 bases and 0 bases respectively, with 11 bases between them. CDR3 size: 15 residues. Per germline, CDR1 MNHEY and CDR2 SVGEGT. The CDR3 DNA sequence: TGTGCCAGCAGTGGGGGGGCAAATAGCAATCAGCCCCAGCATTTT. This encodes CASSGGANSNQPQHF.

To note about this clonotype: Given a much more abundant clone one base away, this may be a read error. V usage is TRBV5-1 and J usage is TRBJ2-7, with a weak D call TRBD1 (6 bases). The V end was cut by 3 bases, the J end by 7 bases, with 17 bases between. CDR1 is SGHRS and CDR2 is YFSETQ in the germline V gene. The CDR3 loop spans 14 amino acids. The CDR3 nucleotides are TGCGCCAGCAGCTCGGCCCTGACAGGCAAAGAGCAGTACTTC. Its protein product is CASSSALTGKEQYF.

In this sample, this clonotype turned up a few times. The CDR3 protein is CASSWGVGTYEQYF. CDR3 DNA: TGTGCCAGCAGCTGGGGAGTGGGGACCTACGAGCAGTACTTC. The J gene is TRBJ2-7, the V gene TRBV7-8, with D perhaps TRBD2 (5 bases). The germline V gene has CDR1 SGHVS and CDR2 FQNEAQ. CDR3 length: 14 amino acids. Trimming pared 4 bases from V and 2 bases from J, leaving 12 bases between.

As concerns this clonotype: A much larger clone is a single base away; this may be a read error. This is likely a read error, given that the CDR3 carries no conserved phenylalanine or tryptophan at its end. The V and J genes are TRBV6-5 and TRBJ1-1; no reliable D call. CDR3 length: 14 amino acids. CDR1 MNHEY and CDR2 SVGAGI come from the germline V gene. Trimming removed 2 bases at V and 1 base at J, with 8 bases between. CDR3 coding DNA: TGTGCCAGCAGTTACGCCAACAAGAACACTGAAGCTTTCGTT. It translates to CASSYANKNTEAFV.

V is TRBV20-1 and J is TRBJ2-5, with D possibly TRBD2 on 6 matching bases. This CDR3 is built from 16 residues. V was cut by 5 bases and J by 3 bases, with 22 bases left in between. The germline CDR1 and CDR2 sequences are DFQATT and SNEGSKA (reference sequence). CDR3 sequence (DNA): TGCAGTGCTGGTTCTAGCGCCGGAGGGGTCGAAGAGACCCAGTACTTC. Protein sequence: CSAGSSAGGVEETQYF.

This rearrangement joins TRBV28 to TRBJ2-7; 9 nucleotides agree with TRBD1. The CDR3 loop spans 17 amino acids. Trimming cost V 5 bases and J 5 bases; bases outside gene matches: 16. The germline V gene has CDR1 MDHEN and CDR2 SYDVKM. The CDR3: CASSPSEGQGKNHEQYF. DNA for the CDR3: TGTGCCAGCAGTCCTTCCGAGGGACAGGGAAAAAACCACGAGCAGTACTTC.

In its sample, this clonotype was seen many times. The chain joins TRBV24-1 to TRBJ1-2; D not certain. Germline loops: CDR1 KGHDR, CDR2 SFDVKD. The CDR3 sequence is 13 residues long. Trimming took off 0 bases at V and 7 bases at J, with 8 bases between the two ends. The CDR3 DNA sequence: TGTGCCACCAGTGATTTGATGGGCATTGGCTACACCTTC. Protein: CATSDLMGIGYTF.

This clonotype occurred a few times. This sequence joins TRBV5-1 and TRBJ1-2; tentative D call: TRBD1 (5 bases). Germline V gene data show CDR1 as SGHRS and CDR2 as YFSETQ. Trimming removed 3 bases from V and 2 bases from J, with 14 bases in between. The CDR3 covers 15 residues. The CDR3 here is CASSSGERGNYGYTF. DNA of the CDR3: TGCGCCAGCAGCTCCGGAGAGAGGGGCAACTATGGCTACACCTTC. Using reference TRBV5-1 and TRBJ1-2 for the parts outside the CDR3, the full variable domain is KAGVTQTPRYLIKTRGQQVTLSCSPISGHRSVSWYQQTPGQGLQFLFEYFSETQRNKGNFPGRFSGRQFSNSRSEMNVSTLELGDSALYLCASSSGERGNYGYTFGSGTRLTVV.

The J gene is TRBJ2-1, the V gene TRBV20-1; D remains ambiguous. The CDR3 extends over 11 amino acids. Per germline, CDR1 DFQATT and CDR2 SNEGSKA (reference sequence). V dropped 6 bases and J dropped 7 bases, with 10 bases sitting between them. In nucleotides, the CDR3 is TGCAGTGCGGCACTTGCGAATGAGCAGTTCTTC. Its protein is CSAALANEQFF.

This clonotype has only a few counts. This chain uses TRBV5-5 with TRBJ1-2, with 12 nucleotides matching TRBD1. Germline values: CDR1 SGHKS, CDR2 YYEKEE (reference sequence). V shed 1 base and J 1 base; nucleotides not matched to a gene: 8. The CDR3 consists of 18 residues. The chain's CDR3 is CASSLTGQGAFLNYGYTF. CDR3 in DNA: TGTGCCAGCAGCTTGACGGGACAGGGGGCCTTCCTTAACTATGGCTACACCTTC.

The CDR3 region has the DNA TGTGCCAGCAGTGAACTTCTGGAGGGAAGCTATGGCTACACCTTC. Translating gives CASSELLEGSYGYTF. The rearrangement uses TRBV6-1 and TRBJ1-2; D call uncertain. This CDR3 is built from 15 residues. CDR1 and CDR2 from the germline V gene are MNHNS and SASEGT. The germline V and J ends were trimmed by 2 bases and 4 bases, with 14 bases remaining between them.

The chain is built from TRBV20-1 and TRBJ2-1, with D perhaps given as TRBD1 or TRBD2 (5 bases each). Germline loops: CDR1 DFQATT, CDR2 SNEGSKA (reference sequence). The CDR3 is 14 residues long. V lost 4 bases and J lost 9, with 19 bases in between. The CDR3 loop reads CSATPGGGFTEQFF. The CDR3 DNA sequence: TGCAGTGCTACACCAGGTGGGGGATTTACTGAGCAGTTCTTC.

This clonotype was observed at least ten times. The chain recombines TRBV6-5 with TRBJ1-5; possible D gene TRBD1, 6 bases. From germline, CDR1 is MNHEY and CDR2 SVGAGI. Between the trimmed V and J ends, which lost 4 bases and 6 bases, there was a span of 13 bases. The CDR3 loop spans 14 amino acids. The CDR3 sequence: CASSSQGYGQPQHF. In DNA, the CDR3 is TGTGCCAGCAGTTCACAGGGTTATGGTCAGCCCCAGCATTTT.

This clonotype appeared a few times. This chain uses TRBV9 with TRBJ2-5; possibly TRBD2 for D (5 bases). CDR1 and CDR2 (germline): SGDLS, YYNGEE. CDR3 length: 15 residues. The V and J ends lost 0 bases and 5 bases respectively, with 14 bases between them. CDR3 residues: CASSVAGLASETQYF. CDR3 nucleotide sequence: TGTGCCAGCAGCGTAGCTGGGCTAGCTTCCGAGACCCAGTACTTC.